The source of this T cell receptor (beta chain) is a study of control samples from healthy donors and cancer patients (dated by TCRdb to about 2020). The table lists this clone with a count of one. Its antigen has not been determined. No much larger clone exists at a distance of one base, and base qualities are not known. Libraries were prepared through the immunoSEQ multiplex PCR assay. TCRdb took this table from immuneACCESS and kept in-frame rearrangements with V and J called. Such tables lack part of the clones; where checked against another copy, unresolved V genes explain under half of the gap, and the rest is unexplained. Across this sample there are about 130,000 clones, with over 80% seen only once. Over 2% of the sample is taken by the ten largest. Taken from cysteine to phenylalanine, the CDR3 has 14 residues. CDR3 DNA is the only sequence kept; it has 42 bases, read in frame from the first base. The germline V gene (reference sequence) specifies SEHNR as CDR1 and FQNEAQ as CDR2. V and J are truncated by 4 bases and 9 bases respectively, leaving an intervening sequence of 19 bases.

The specimen was blood. The TCR was taken from a woman in her forties or fifties in good health. The chain couples TRBV7-9 to TRBJ2-7; TRBD1 is perhaps the D gene, given 6 matching bases. Here is the DNA: TGTGCCAGCAGCTCCGCCCGCGGACAGATTCGGCAGTACTTC. Its product reads: CASSSARGQIRQYF.